A single sample is the source of the 28 T cell receptor beta chains below, sequenced in a study of T cell responses to AZD1222 COVID-19 vaccine. This table comes from immunoSEQ multiplex PCR, and its TCRdb copy is limited to in-frame clones, with some not included. The sample records approximately 110,000 clones, around 92% being singletons. Material: peripheral blood, obtained on day 0 of AZD1222 vaccination. Receptor source: an adult in good health.

The V and J genes are TRBV28 and TRBJ2-7; 14 positions match TRBD2. CDR3 length equals 16 residues. The V gene end was trimmed by 6 bases and the J gene end by 7 bases; junction bases not matched to a gene: 11. Germline V gene lookup returns CDR1 MDHEN and CDR2 SYDVKM. The CDR3 coding sequence is TGTGCCAGCAGCCTCGCCGGGACTAGCGGGAGTTGGGAGCAGTACTTC. This sequence encodes CASSLAGTSGSWEQYF.

The chain recombines TRBV7-2 with TRBJ1-4, with a possible D match to TRBD1 (5 bases). Per the germline V gene, CDR1 is SGHTA and CDR2 is FQGNSA. This CDR3 has 13 amino acids. V was trimmed by 5 bases and J by 8 bases, leaving 12 bases between them. The chain's CDR3 is CASSVDWDEKLFF. Here the CDR3 DNA reads TGTGCCAGCAGCGTTGACTGGGACGAAAAACTGTTTTTT.

For the CDR3, the DNA is TGTGCCAGCAGCTCCGGGACAGGGGATGGCTACACCTTC. As protein: CASSSGTGDGYTF. J is TRBJ1-2 and V is TRBV7-2; 10 bases agree with TRBD1. The CDR3 runs to 13 residues. V was clipped by 4 bases and J by 6 bases; unmatched bases: 2. Germline V gives CDR1 SGHTA, CDR2 FQGNSA.

The chain has TRBV9 and TRBJ2-5, with D tentatively TRBD1 (6 bases). V lost 4 bases, J lost 5 bases, and 21 bases lay in between. The CDR3 runs to 16 residues. CDR1 SGDLS and CDR2 YYNGEE come from the germline V gene. The CDR3 sequence is CASSSRQVGVGETQYF. The CDR3 DNA reads as TGTGCCAGCAGCTCCCGACAGGTCGGGGTGGGGGAGACCCAGTACTTC.

This chain links TRBV6-5 with TRBJ2-7, with D maybe TRBD2 (6 bases). This CDR3 has 13 residues. Germline V gene sequence: CDR1 MNHEY, CDR2 SVGAGI. Trimming removed 10 bases from V and 2 bases from J, with 15 bases in between. CDR3 sequence: CATHFTGAYEQYF. The CDR3 DNA reads as TGTGCCACCCATTTCACGGGGGCCTACGAGCAGTACTTC.

The rearrangement joins TRBV19 to TRBJ2-5, with 8 bases matching TRBD2. This CDR3 has 16 amino acids. Unmatched junction bases numbered 9, after V lost 3 bases and J lost 3 bases. The V gene's germline CDR1 is LNHDA and CDR2 SQIVND (reference sequence). This chain's CDR3 is CASSIGGGPRKETQYF. CDR3 sequence (DNA): TGTGCCAGTAGTATCGGCGGGGGGCCCAGAAAAGAGACCCAGTACTTC.

The gene calls are TRBV9 and TRBJ2-5; unclear D gene. With 4 bases removed from V and 4 bases from J, the gap between germline ends came to 17 bases. Looked up from germline, CDR1 is SGDLS and CDR2 is YYNGEE. The CDR3 has 15 amino acids. In DNA form, the CDR3 reads TGTGCCAGCAGCTCCAGAGCCCTGGTCGGAGAGACCCAGTACTTC. The encoded protein is CASSSRALVGETQYF.

The table lists this clone with a count of one. V is TRBV18 and J is TRBJ2-7; a weak D match, TRBD1 (6 bases). Germline V gives CDR1 KGHSH, CDR2 LQKENI. The CDR3 length is 14 residues. Trimming left V 3 bases short and J 3 bases short, with 12 bases between. In DNA form, the CDR3 reads TGTGCCAGCTCACCTGGGACAAGTGTCTACGAGCAGTACTTC. Encoded protein: CASSPGTSVYEQYF.

The chain couples TRBV2 to TRBJ1-1, with unresolved D. The germline V gene has CDR1 SNHLY and CDR2 FYNNEI. This CDR3 region has 13 residues. With 5 bases removed from V and 0 bases from J, the gap between germline ends came to 7 bases. The CDR3 DNA is TGTGCCAGCAGTCAGGTCATGAACACTGAAGCTTTCTTT. Residues: CASSQVMNTEAFF.

The rearrangement links TRBV7-3 to TRBJ2-1; the D gene is possibly TRBD2 (6 bases). V shed 4 bases and J shed 0 bases, with 10 bases lying between them. The germline V gene has CDR1 SGHTA and CDR2 FQGTGA. CDR3 length: 15 residues. The CDR3, as DNA: TGTGCCAGCAGCTGGGGGGTTTACTCCTACAATGAGCAGTTCTTC. Amino acid sequence: CASSWGVYSYNEQFF. The variable domain in full, with the rest retrieved from reference TRBV7-3 and TRBJ2-1, is GAGVSQTPSNKVTEKGKYVELRCDPISGHTALYWYRQSLGQGPEFLIYFQGTGAADDSGLPNDRFFAVRPEGSVSTLKIQRTERGDSAVYLCASSWGVYSYNEQFFGPGTRLTVL.

The chain combines TRBV9 with TRBJ1-1, with 7 bases identical to TRBD1. CDR1 is SGDLS, CDR2 YYNGEE, per germline. Germline trimming cut 3 bases from V and 6 bases from J; bases unmatched to any gene: 14. This CDR3 region has 16 residues. The CDR3 DNA sequence: TGTGCCAGCAGCGCGAGGGACAGTATAGGGTGGTCTGAAGCTTTCTTT. Amino acids: CASSARDSIGWSEAFF.

The sample holds one count of this clone. V gene TRBV9 combines with J gene TRBJ2-5, with TRBD2 identical over 14 bases. The CDR3 contains 16 residues. The V gene's germline CDR1 is SGDLS and CDR2 YYNGEE. V was pared by 4 bases and J by 1 base, with 3 bases of the junction left unmatched. This chain's CDR3 is CASSLGLAGGQETQYF. CDR3 DNA sequence: TGTGCCAGCAGCTTAGGACTAGCGGGGGGCCAAGAGACCCAGTACTTC.

This chain uses TRBV6-5 with TRBJ2-7, with 7 bases matching TRBD1. V gave up 2 bases and J gave up 2 bases; unmatched junction bases: 6. CDR1 and CDR2 (germline): MNHEY, SVGAGI. The CDR3 has 15 residues. The DNA of the CDR3 is TGTGCCAGCAGTTACGACCCGGGACAGACCTACGAGCAGTACTTC. Translating gives CASSYDPGQTYEQYF.

This clone has only a few counts. V and J are TRBV4-2 and TRBJ2-3; no firm D call. The V gene lost 2 bases and the J gene lost 3 bases, with 18 bases spanning the gap. Germline assignment: CDR1 LGHNA and CDR2 YNFKEQ. This CDR3 contains 17 residues. CDR3 sequence: CASSQILARMGTDTQYF. The CDR3 DNA is TGTGCCAGCAGCCAAATCCTGGCTCGGATGGGGACAGATACGCAGTATTTT.

This clone was seen a few times. The V gene is TRBV7-2, the J gene TRBJ1-5; TRBD1 is a possible D gene (6 bases). V lost 5 bases and J lost 1, with 9 bases in between. This CDR3 contains 14 residues. Germline V gene data show CDR1 as SGHTA and CDR2 as FQGNSA. The CDR3 nucleotides read TGTGCCAGCAGCAGGGGGAACAGCAATCAGCCCCAGCATTTT. This gives the protein CASSRGNSNQPQHF.

The chain carries TRBV5-4 and TRBJ1-2, with D perhaps TRBD1 (6 bases). V dropped 5 bases and J dropped 3 bases, with 17 bases sitting between them. The germline V gene has CDR1 SGHNT and CDR2 YYREEE (reference sequence). The CDR3 has 15 amino acids. CDR3: CASSWDNYGDYGYTF. The CDR3 DNA sequence: TGTGCCAGCAGTTGGGACAACTACGGAGACTATGGCTACACCTTC.

The CDR3 region has the DNA TGTGCCAGCAGTTTAACGTTTGGGGCGCCTGGCTACACCTTC. Protein sequence: CASSLTFGAPGYTF. This sequence joins TRBV27 and TRBJ1-2, with D tentatively TRBD1 (5 bases). CDR1 is MNHEY, CDR2 SMNVEV, per germline (reference sequence). The V gene lost 2 bases and the J gene lost 7 bases, with 14 bases spanning the gap. The CDR3 covers 14 residues.

The rearrangement links TRBV5-1 to TRBJ2-2; 8 bases are a match to TRBD1. The CDR3 loop spans 16 amino acids. Germline lookup yields CDR1 SGHRS and CDR2 YFSETQ. V trimming: 3 bases; J trimming: 3 bases; junction bases outside the gene matches: 7. The CDR3 reads CASSSTDRADTGELFF. CDR3 nucleotide sequence: TGCGCCAGCAGCTCCACGGACAGGGCGGACACCGGGGAGCTGTTTTTT.

This clone was recorded once. The V call is TRBV2, the J call TRBJ1-2; 9 nucleotides match TRBD1. V lost 6 bases and J lost 7; bases outside the gene matches: 6. The CDR3 totals 13 residues. Germline lookup yields CDR1 SNHLY and CDR2 FYNNEI. CDR3 nucleotides: TGTGCCAGCAGCGGGGACAGGGCAGTTGGCTACACCTTC. Translating it yields CASSGDRAVGYTF.

CDR3 loop: CASGLGIQNTEAFF. In DNA, the CDR3 is TGTGCTAGTGGTTTGGGAATCCAGAACACTGAAGCTTTCTTT. The gene calls are TRBV12-5 and TRBJ1-1, with D unclear. Germline CDR1 and CDR2: LGHNT and FRNRAP. V was cut by 1 base and J by 1 base, with 7 bases left in between. The CDR3 loop spans 14 amino acids.

This chain links TRBV5-6 with TRBJ1-4; D unresolved. CDR1 SGHDT and CDR2 YYEEEE come from the germline V gene. Deletions cut 0 bases from V and 8 bases from J, with 17 bases between. This CDR3 comprises 16 residues. The chain's CDR3 is CASSLGQQRDREKLFF. For the CDR3, the DNA is TGTGCCAGCAGCTTGGGGCAGCAGAGGGATAGAGAAAAACTGTTTTTT.

This chain connects TRBV19 to TRBJ1-1; 7 nucleotides agree with TRBD1. Germline V gene data show CDR1 as LNHDA and CDR2 as SQIVND (reference sequence). Trimming cost V 8 bases and J 7 bases; bases outside gene matches: 13. The CDR3 sequence is 14 residues long. The CDR3 DNA reads as TGTGCCAGTTCCCTCGGACAGGTCGGGAGTGAAGCTTTCTTT. Translated, it gives CASSLGQVGSEAFF.

Concerning this clone itself: Relative to the germline gene, one junction end is altered; a read error may explain this. The chain links TRBV7-7 to TRBJ1-1, with TRBD1 as a possible D gene (5 bases). Germline lookup yields CDR1 SSHAT and CDR2 FNYEAQ (reference sequence). The CDR3 extends over 13 amino acids. In DNA form, the CDR3 reads TGTGCTAGCAGCAGGGCTGGAGACACTGAAGCTTTCTTT. Its protein is CASSRAGDTEAFF.

This rearrangement joins TRBV12-5 to TRBJ2-2; D gene uncertain. The CDR3 extends over 14 amino acids. Trimming left V 1 base short and J 3 bases short, with 6 bases between. Germline V gives CDR1 LGHNT, CDR2 FRNRAP. In DNA form, the CDR3 reads TGTGCTAGTGGTTTGGGGACGGACACCGGGGAGCTGTTTTTT. Its protein product is CASGLGTDTGELFF.

V and J are TRBV19 and TRBJ1-3, with 8 bases matching TRBD1. The V segment lost 10 bases and the J segment 3 bases; nucleotides outside the gene matches: 5. The CDR3 runs to 13 residues. Germline CDR1 and CDR2: LNHDA and SQIVND (reference sequence). The CDR3 reads CATQGALGNTIYF. The CDR3, as DNA: TGTGCCACGCAGGGGGCGCTTGGAAACACCATATATTTT.

The chain is built from TRBV6-2 or TRBV6-3 and TRBJ2-1; possibly TRBD1 or TRBD2 for D (5 bases each). The V end was cut by 0 bases, the J end by 9 bases, with 21 bases between. The CDR3 loop spans 17 amino acids. The germline gives CDR1 MNHEY, CDR2 SVGEGT. The CDR3: CASSYSGLATDVSEQFF. CDR3 nucleotide sequence: TGTGCCAGCAGTTACTCGGGGCTAGCCACCGACGTTAGTGAGCAGTTCTTC.

As to this clone: In the same sample, other DNA sequences code for this CDR3. The chain carries TRBV3-1 (or the pseudogene TRBV3-2) and TRBJ1-1; D might be TRBD1 (5 bases). Between the trimmed V and J ends, which lost 1 base and 4 bases, there was a span of 7 bases. The CDR3 spans 13 residues. The germline V gene encodes CDR1 LGHDT and CDR2 YNNKEL (reference sequence). CDR3 DNA: TGTGCCAGCAGCCAAGCCGGGGGCACTGAAGCTTTCTTT. Protein: CASSQAGGTEAFF.

This chain links TRBV5-6 with TRBJ1-3; D remains unclear. Trimming cost V 0 bases and J 4 bases, with 8 bases left between them. This CDR3 spans 14 amino acids. Germline CDR1 reads SGHDT; CDR2 reads YYEEEE. The CDR3 loop is CASSLGDNGNTIYF. The CDR3 DNA follows: TGTGCCAGCAGCTTGGGCGACAACGGAAACACCATATATTTT.